The text below deals with one T cell receptor beta chain. The target of this receptor is not known. No clone much larger than this one lies a single base away; base qualities are absent. Taken from cysteine to phenylalanine, the CDR3 has 12 residues. Only CDR3 DNA is held: 36 bases, read in frame from base 1. Looking up the germline V gene (reference sequence) yields CDR1 LNHNV and CDR2 YYDKDF. V is cut by 0 bases and J by 7 bases, and the space between the germline ends is 7 bases. This sample is part of a study of blood T cell repertoires in COVID-19 (dated by TCRdb to the early 2020s). Background on the whole study: Samples covering the acute and convalescent phases of COVID-19 were provided by collaborators in the United States, Italy and Spain. The prospective study material was composed of cDNA or gDNA derived from T cells, B-cell-depleted T cells, or PBMCs. The samples were drawn from two sources: the first 160 participants of the ongoing ImmuneRACE study, and over 1,000 subjects contributed by 6 global collaborators. A freely available public database, intended as a resource for researchers studying the immune response to SARS-CoV-2, is where the repertoires were released. The sample metadata nearly always contained a de-identified subject ID, COVID-19 status, age in years and sex. Subjects who had been exposed to COVID-19, were actively infected with it, or had recovered from it provided the deeply sampled blood TCRbeta repertoires that made up the dataset. Where HLA class I and class II types were available, the types were taken from metadata supplied by the sample provider, not from assay-based typing.

General conclusions and limits of the study: How much clinical and demographic metadata was included differed by source and by participant, and the metadata was provided uncurated.

TCRbeta CDR3 regions were amplified from genomic DNA by means of the immunoSEQ Assay, a bias-controlled multiplex PCR. Concerning the study's data processing: Within the assay, amplification of reference gene primers was used to estimate how many nucleated cells each sample contained. Sequence reads were collapsed and filtered to measure the absolute abundance of every unique TCRbeta CDR3 rearrangement. For each sample, productive Simpson clonality was calculated as the square root of Simpson's diversity index across productive rearrangements. Not all clones reach the TCRdb copy of this immuneACCESS table, which keeps in-frame sequences only. Checked studies attribute under half of the gap to unresolved V genes and leave the rest unexplained. V, J and clone size are those of that table, while D and trimming were read from the DNA. For this sample the table gives approximately 240,000 clones, of which about 90% were detected only once. Of the sample, about 6.9% falls within the top ten clones.

Enrolling through a virtual design, the prospective study's participants ranged in age from roughly 18 to 89 years and lived across around 25 United States geographic areas. In the prospective study, participants were assigned to cohorts based on the clinical history participants reported in a screening survey and a study questionnaire. In the prospective study, whole blood, serum and a nasopharyngeal or oropharyngeal swab were collected from each participant by mobile phlebotomists. Over a roughly two-month period, participants in the prospective study had the option of providing additional blood draws and questionnaires. Blood samples from the prospective study were shipped frozen or at room temperature prior to DNA extraction.

The chain was built from TRBV15 and TRBJ2-7; TRBD1 is perhaps the D gene, given 5 matching bases. The source of this sequence is a woman aged 25 to 45 with acute COVID-19. Sequencing was done on a sample of PBMCs or T cells enriched from blood (not recorded which). The DNA reads TGTGCCACCAGCAGAGAAACAGGAGAGCAGTACTTC. Protein translation: CATSRETGEQYF. With all but the CDR3 taken from the reference TRBV15 and TRBJ2-7 genes, the full variable domain is: DAMVIQNPRYQVTQFGKPVTLSCSQTLNHNVMYWYQQKSSQAPKLLFHYYDKDFNNEADTPDNFQSRRPNTSFCFLDIRSPGLGDTAMYLCATSRETGEQYFGPGTRLTVT.